The 15 T cell receptor beta chains below all came from one sample that was sequenced in a study of identical twins. TCRdb re-derived calls from the 5' RACE reads in MiXCR, one entry per CDR3 protein. The sample contains under 500,000 distinct CDR3 sequences, 13% to 15% of which appear only once. The same data also went into a second study, on yellow fever vaccine responses in identical twins.

Input material: CD4+ T cells sorted from blood. These receptors came from a woman between 18 and 29 years old in good health.

This chain connects TRBV15 to TRBJ2-1, with D hard to call. CDR1 and CDR2 from the germline V gene are LNHNV and YYDKDF (reference sequence). V was pared by 0 bases and J by 7 bases, with 10 bases between. The CDR3 length is 14 residues. CDR3 amino acids: CATSRDVVGNEQFF. CDR3 coding DNA: TGTGCCACCAGCAGAGATGTGGTAGGGAATGAGCAGTTCTTC.

The genes are TRBV2 and TRBJ1-1, with 9 nucleotides matching TRBD1. The germline V gene encodes CDR1 SNHLY and CDR2 FYNNEI. CDR3 size: 14 residues. J was trimmed by 4 bases and V by 8 bases; bases with no gene match: 8. The CDR3 nucleotides are TGTGCCAGCGAGCGGACAGGGGTTAGCACTGAAGCTTTCTTT. Translating gives CASERTGVSTEAFF.

This clonotype came up a few times. The chain has TRBV14 and TRBJ1-6; TRBD1 matches 9 bases. The CDR3 is 15 residues long. J lost 7 bases, V lost 6 bases, and 7 bases had no gene match. Germline CDR1 and CDR2: SGHDN and FVKESK. CDR3 sequence: CASSRTGAANSPLHF. The CDR3, as DNA: TGTGCCAGCAGTCGGACAGGGGCGGCGAATTCACCCCTCCACTTT. The full variable domain, its missing parts supplied by reference TRBV14 and TRBJ1-6, is EAGVTQFPSHSVIEKGQTVTLRCDPISGHDNLYWYRRVMGKEIKFLLHFVKESKQDESGMPNNRFLAERTGGTYSTLKVQPAELEDSGVYFCASSRTGAANSPLHFGNGTRLTVT.

This chain links TRBV2 with TRBJ2-3; 15 nucleotides match TRBD2. Germline trimming cut 11 bases from V and 2 bases from J; bases unmatched to any gene: 14. Germline CDR1 SNHLY, CDR2 FYNNEI. The CDR3 loop spans 18 amino acids. CDR3 protein: CAAWTSGGALTHTDTQYF. The CDR3 bases are TGTGCCGCGTGGACTAGCGGGGGGGCTCTCACACACACAGATACGCAGTATTTT.

The V and J genes are TRBV5-1 and TRBJ2-7, with TRBD2 as a possible D gene (5 bases). The V end was cut by 0 bases, the J end by 7 bases, with 17 bases between. CDR1 is SGHRS, CDR2 YFSETQ, per germline. This CDR3 spans 15 amino acids. The CDR3 spells CASSLAEPNRGEQYF. CDR3 sequence (DNA): TGCGCCAGCAGCTTGGCCGAACCGAACCGAGGGGAGCAGTACTTC.

There are a few counts of this clonotype. The chain combines TRBV7-9 with TRBJ2-3, with D possibly matching TRBD1 (6 bases). Germline CDR1 SEHNR, CDR2 FQNEAQ (reference sequence). The V end lost 4 bases, the J end lost 2 bases, and 16 bases lay between the germline ends. There are 16 residues in the CDR3. The CDR3 is CASSSTGTSDTDTQYF. The CDR3 region has the DNA TGTGCCAGCAGCTCTACCGGGACATCTGACACAGATACGCAGTATTTT.

The sample holds a few counts of this clonotype. The CDR3 region has the DNA TGCGCCAGCAGCCCCGAAGGCTCCTACGAGCAGTACTTC. This encodes CASSPEGSYEQYF. The chain joins TRBV5-1 to TRBJ2-7; D remains unclear. CDR3 length equals 13 residues. CDR1 and CDR2 from the germline V gene are SGHRS and YFSETQ. The V end lost 4 bases, the J end lost 0 bases, and 8 bases lay between the germline ends.

This rearrangement joins TRBV7-3 to TRBJ2-3; 10 bases are shared with TRBD1. V lost 2 bases, J lost 5 bases, and 4 bases stayed unmatched. The germline V gene encodes CDR1 SGHTA and CDR2 FQGTGA. The CDR3 contains 15 residues. The chain's CDR3 is CASSLGGQGGDTQYF. As DNA, the CDR3 is TGTGCCAGCAGCTTAGGAGGACAGGGGGGAGATACGCAGTATTTT.

Only a few counts were recorded for this clonotype. This chain joins TRBV6-2 or TRBV6-3 and TRBJ2-5; D is uncertain. The CDR3 has 13 residues. Germline loops: CDR1 MNHEY, CDR2 SVGEGT. Trimming removed 3 bases from V and 5 bases from J, with 10 bases in between. The CDR3 reads CASSYGDVETQYF. CDR3 DNA: TGTGCCAGCAGTTATGGAGATGTGGAGACCCAGTACTTC.

This rearrangement joins TRBV5-1 to TRBJ2-2; D assignment may be TRBD1 or TRBD2 (5 bases each). The CDR3 runs to 15 residues. V was clipped by 4 bases and J by 4 bases, with 14 bases between them. Germline V gene data show CDR1 as SGHRS and CDR2 as YFSETQ. As DNA, the CDR3 is TGCGCCAGCAGCGGAACAGGAAGCGGCACCGGGGAGCTGTTTTTT. Encoded protein: CASSGTGSGTGELFF.

This clonotype was observed at least ten times. V gene TRBV11-2 combines with J gene TRBJ2-1; tentatively, D is TRBD1 (6 bases). The CDR3 is 15 residues long. Germline CDR1 reads SGHAT; CDR2 reads FQNNGV. Trimming took 5 bases from V and 2 from J, leaving 13 bases between them. The DNA for the CDR3 is TGTGCCAGCAGCCGCGAGGGGGAAACCTACAATGAGCAGTTCTTC. This encodes CASSREGETYNEQFF.

The chain recombines TRBV20-1 with TRBJ2-1, with TRBD2 matching over 10 bases. Germline V gene lookup returns CDR1 DFQATT and CDR2 SNEGSKA (reference sequence). The CDR3 sequence is 16 residues long. The V gene end was trimmed by 2 bases and the J gene end by 0 bases; junction bases not matched to a gene: 4. CDR3 sequence reads: CSARQAGGFSYNEQFF. CDR3 DNA: TGCAGTGCTAGACAAGCGGGAGGGTTCTCCTACAATGAGCAGTTCTTC.

The chain recombines TRBV29-1 with TRBJ2-3, with 7 bases aligning to TRBD2. The junction had 4 bases not matched to a gene; V was cut back by 4 bases and J by 0 bases. Germline assignment: CDR1 SQVTM and CDR2 ANQGSEA. The CDR3 totals 14 residues. In DNA form, the CDR3 reads TGCAGCGTTGCGTCTAGCGGTAGCACAGATACGCAGTATTTT. Protein sequence: CSVASSGSTDTQYF.

This clonotype was recorded a few times. The V gene is TRBV3-1, the J gene TRBJ1-3; perhaps TRBD1 as D (5 bases). The CDR3 has 14 amino acids. CDR1 LGHDT and CDR2 YNNKEL come from the germline V gene (reference sequence). Deletions cut 4 bases from V and 4 bases from J, with 11 bases between. The CDR3 DNA sequence: TGTGCCAGCAGCCGCCAGGGCGAGGGAAACACCATATATTTT. It specifies CASSRQGEGNTIYF.

This clonotype was counted a few times. The rearrangement joins TRBV28 to TRBJ2-7; D remains ambiguous. The CDR3 contains 13 residues. Trimming pared 3 bases from V and 1 base from J, leaving 7 bases between. Germline V gives CDR1 MDHEN, CDR2 SYDVKM. CDR3 residues: CASSFQNSYEQYF. The DNA of the CDR3 is TGTGCCAGCAGTTTTCAGAATTCCTACGAGCAGTACTTC.